One sample yielded the 29 T cell receptor beta chains listed below, sequenced in a study of T cell repertoires in cytomegalovirus infection. The antigens these receptors bind are not known. MiXCR was run by TCRdb on the reads, yielding one entry per CDR3 protein. The sample has tens of thousands of distinct CDR3 sequences; 20% to 25% are singletons. The sequenced sample was CD8+ T cells from cultured PBMCs, obtained from culture after CMV antigen stimulation. These receptors came from a human donor in good health (CMV status not recorded). Some clones in this sample may be carry-over from other donors' samples.

This clonotype has only a few counts. V and J are TRBV7-8 and TRBJ2-1; TRBD2 matches at 12 bases. The CDR3 contains 18 residues. Germline loops: CDR1 SGHVS, CDR2 FQNEAQ. V gave up 0 bases and J gave up 7 bases; unmatched junction bases: 10. CDR3 residues: CASSLAASGRALRNEQFF. CDR3 bases: TGTGCCAGCAGCTTAGCAGCTAGCGGGAGGGCCCTCAGGAATGAGCAGTTCTTC.

The chain has TRBV28 and TRBJ2-7, with D perhaps matching TRBD1 (6 bases). Trimming took 7 bases from V and 7 from J, leaving 11 bases between them. This CDR3 region has 11 residues. Germline CDR1 reads MDHEN; CDR2 reads SYDVKM. The CDR3 region is CASTGVREQYF. As DNA, the CDR3 is TGTGCCAGCACAGGGGTGAGGGAGCAGTACTTC.

This clonotype came up a few times. The chain has TRBV20-1 and TRBJ2-1; 16 positions match TRBD2. After removal of 2 bases from V and 4 bases from J, the junction contained 8 bases not matched to a gene. This CDR3 contains 18 residues. The germline CDR1 and CDR2 sequences are DFQATT and SNEGSKA (reference sequence). The CDR3: CSARKTGTSGGAYNEQFF. The CDR3 DNA reads TGCAGTGCTAGAAAAACCGGGACTAGCGGGGGGGCTTACAATGAGCAGTTCTTC.

The sample holds a few counts of this clonotype. V is TRBV12-3 or TRBV12-4 and J is TRBJ2-7, with TRBD1 matching over 9 bases. The CDR3 totals 12 residues. With 6 bases clipped from V and 4 bases from J, the junction kept 1 base outside the gene matches. CDR3 in DNA: TGTGCCAGCAGGGGACAGGGTTACGAGCAGTACTTC. Protein sequence: CASRGQGYEQYF.

This clonotype was recorded a few times. The chain employs TRBV12-3 or TRBV12-4 and TRBJ2-7, with TRBD2 matching 8 bases. V gave up 6 bases and J gave up 1 base; unmatched junction bases: 20. The CDR3 is 19 residues long. CDR3 loop: CASSRWAGGAKITSYEQYF. The CDR3 DNA reads TGTGCCAGCAGCCGCTGGGCCGGGGGGGCCAAGATCACATCCTACGAGCAGTACTTC.

The J gene is TRBJ2-1, the V gene TRBV6-5; 13 nucleotides agree with TRBD2. The germline gives CDR1 MNHEY, CDR2 SVGAGI. The J segment lost 10 bases and the V segment lost 10 bases, leaving 10 bases of the junction unmatched. This CDR3 spans 14 amino acids. CDR3 loop: CANSPLAGGGEQFF. The CDR3 nucleotides are TGTGCCAACAGCCCACTAGCGGGAGGGGGGGAGCAGTTCTTC.

The chain has TRBV7-9 and TRBJ1-2, with D perhaps TRBD1 (5 bases). This CDR3 spans 14 amino acids. The germline V and J ends were trimmed by 1 base and 4 bases, with 10 bases remaining between them. Germline V lookup: CDR1 SEHNR, CDR2 FQNEAQ (reference sequence). In nucleotides, the CDR3 is TGTGCCAGCAGCTTAGAAACTGGGGCCTATGGCTACACCTTC. Translation gives CASSLETGAYGYTF.

This chain links TRBV15 with TRBJ2-1; D might be TRBD1 or TRBD2, each matching 5 bases. The V end was cut by 6 bases, the J end by 6 bases, with 9 bases between. CDR1 is LNHNV, CDR2 YYDKDF, per germline (reference sequence). The CDR3 has 12 residues. CDR3 nucleotides: TGTGCCACCAGAGGGACGCCCAATGAGCAGTTCTTC. Its protein product is CATRGTPNEQFF.

J is TRBJ1-2 and V is TRBV6-4; 10 bases fit TRBD1. V shed 5 bases and J 6 bases; nucleotides not matched to a gene: 3. The CDR3 has 13 residues. Germline assignment: CDR1 MRHNA and CDR2 SNTAGT. CDR3 loop: CASSKTGGHGYTF. The CDR3 coding sequence is TGTGCCAGCAGTAAGACAGGGGGCCATGGCTACACCTTC.

The V call is TRBV27, the J call TRBJ1-1, with D tentatively TRBD1 (6 bases). CDR3 length equals 12 residues. CDR1 is MNHEY and CDR2 is SMNVEV in the germline V gene (reference sequence). V lost 8 bases and J lost 6, with 13 bases in between. CDR3 coding DNA: TGTGCCAGCTCCCATGGGGGCGCTGAAGCTTTCTTT. Residues: CASSHGGAEAFF.

This clonotype has more than one count but fewer than ten. CDR3 sequence (DNA): TGTGCCAGCAGTGGGACAGGGGCTCGATTGGATGGCTACACCTTC. Translating it yields CASSGTGARLDGYTF. The chain employs TRBV12-3 or TRBV12-4 and TRBJ1-2; TRBD1 matches 10 bases. The trim removed 5 bases at V and 6 bases at J, leaving 9 bases unmatched. The CDR3 covers 15 residues.

This clonotype occurred once. This chain joins TRBV19 and TRBJ1-5; D not certain. Looked up from germline, CDR1 is LNHDA and CDR2 is SQIVND (reference sequence). The CDR3 consists of 14 residues. The V end was cut by 3 bases, the J end by 7 bases, with 13 bases between. The CDR3: CASSIIGVRQPQHF. The CDR3 nucleotides are TGTGCCAGTAGTATTATCGGGGTGCGGCAGCCCCAGCATTTT.

V usage is TRBV6-2 or TRBV6-3 and J usage is TRBJ1-5, with D maybe TRBD1 (6 bases). From germline, CDR1 is MNHEY and CDR2 SVGEGT. The CDR3 is 15 residues long. Trimming removed 2 bases at V and 1 base at J, with 9 bases between. Written as DNA, the CDR3 is TGTGCCAGCAGTTACACAGGGACCAGCAATCAGCCCCAGCATTTT. This gives the protein CASSYTGTSNQPQHF.

The genes are TRBV14 and TRBJ2-1; possible D gene TRBD2, 6 bases. V lost 4 bases, J lost 7 bases, and 20 bases lay in between. CDR1 SGHDN and CDR2 FVKESK come from the germline V gene. The CDR3 runs 16 residues. The CDR3 DNA reads TGTGCCAGCAGCCGGGACTCGAAGCCTTTACAGAATGAGCAGTTCTTC. This codes for CASSRDSKPLQNEQFF.

The chain recombines TRBV7-9 with TRBJ2-7; no firm D call. Trimming took 4 bases from V and 7 from J, leaving 8 bases between them. The CDR3 totals 11 residues. Germline V gene data show CDR1 as SEHNR and CDR2 as FQNEAQ (reference sequence). The CDR3 DNA sequence: TGTGCCAGCAGCTCCGCCCAAGAGCAGTACTTC. This gives the protein CASSSAQEQYF.

The CDR3 here is CASSPQLTYEQYF. The DNA of the CDR3 is TGTGCCAGCAGCCCACAGTTGACCTACGAGCAGTACTTC. The chain has TRBV28 and TRBJ2-7; no definite D call. Germline CDR1 reads MDHEN; CDR2 reads SYDVKM. The CDR3 covers 13 residues. V was cut by 6 bases and J by 2 bases, with 11 bases left in between.

This chain uses TRBV20-1 with TRBJ1-3, with D unresolved. Germline V gives CDR1 DFQATT, CDR2 SNEGSKA (reference sequence). The CDR3 is 13 residues long. Trimming stripped 6 bases from V and 3 bases from J, with 12 bases between. CDR3 nucleotides: TGCAGTGCCCGGCCTCGGGGTGGAAACACCATATATTTT. Translating gives CSARPRGGNTIYF.

This clonotype was detected only a few times. This rearrangement joins TRBV7-9 to TRBJ2-1; the match to TRBD2 covers 12 bases. Germline CDR1 SEHNR, CDR2 FQNEAQ (reference sequence). J was trimmed by 3 bases and V by 5 bases; bases with no gene match: 5. The CDR3 is made up of 16 amino acids. This chain's CDR3 is CASSLMTSGGYNEQFF. Here the CDR3 DNA reads TGTGCCAGCAGCCTCATGACTAGCGGGGGCTACAATGAGCAGTTCTTC.

The chain couples TRBV7-9 to TRBJ2-1; no firm D call. Trimming removed 5 bases from V and 2 bases from J, with 13 bases in between. The CDR3 is made up of 15 amino acids. Germline lookup yields CDR1 SEHNR and CDR2 FQNEAQ (reference sequence). The CDR3 sequence is CASSPQDAAYNEQFF. CDR3 bases: TGTGCCAGCAGCCCCCAGGACGCCGCCTACAATGAGCAGTTCTTC.

The chain uses TRBV4-3 and TRBJ2-3; D is uncertain. The CDR3 is 14 residues long. Germline assignment: CDR1 LGHNA and CDR2 YSLEER. V dropped 0 bases and J dropped 3 bases, with 7 bases sitting between them. Written as DNA, the CDR3 is TGCGCCAGCAGCCAAGACCCGGATACAGATACGCAGTATTTT. This encodes CASSQDPDTDTQYF.

The genes are TRBV7-9 and TRBJ2-2; D is perhaps TRBD1 (6 bases). CDR1 and CDR2 (germline): SEHNR, FQNEAQ (reference sequence). Deletions cut 7 bases from V and 5 bases from J, with 17 bases between. The CDR3 runs 15 residues. As DNA, the CDR3 is TGTGCCAGCACCCCGTCGGGGACATCAACCGGGGAGCTGTTTTTT. It translates to CASTPSGTSTGELFF.

This clonotype occurred a few times. The chain couples TRBV7-2 to TRBJ1-1; tentatively, D is TRBD1 (5 bases). The CDR3 covers 15 residues. Germline-derived CDR1 and CDR2 are SGHTA and FQGNSA. V lost 1 base to trimming and J lost 4 bases, with 13 bases between them. CDR3 nucleotides: TGTGCCAGCAGCTTAGGAGGCCAGGGTGGCACTGAAGCTTTCTTT. It yields the protein CASSLGGQGGTEAFF.

The chain uses TRBV27 and TRBJ1-5; TRBD1 matches at 7 bases. After removal of 6 bases from V and 5 bases from J, the junction contained 1 base not matched to a gene. Germline values: CDR1 MNHEY, CDR2 SMNVEV (reference sequence). The CDR3 runs 12 residues. CDR3 sequence reads: CASRQGYQPQHF. The CDR3 coding sequence is TGTGCCAGCAGACAGGGGTATCAGCCCCAGCATTTT.

Comments on this clonotype: The CDR3 end shows no conserved phenylalanine or tryptophan, and so a read error is likely. The rearrangement links TRBV28 to TRBJ2-7; TRBD1 matches at 7 bases. V was clipped by 5 bases and J by 2 bases; unmatched bases: 6. CDR3 size: 14 residues. Germline CDR1 is MDHEN and CDR2 is SYDVKM. CDR3 in amino acids: CASSPGQVAYEQYL. CDR3 coding DNA: TGTGCCAGCAGTCCCGGACAGGTGGCCTACGAGCAGTACTTA.

In this sample, this clonotype turned up once. The rearrangement joins TRBV7-9 to TRBJ2-7; TRBD2 is a possible D gene (5 bases). Looked up from germline, CDR1 is SEHNR and CDR2 is FQNEAQ (reference sequence). Trimming removed 2 bases from V and 5 bases from J, with 13 bases in between. The CDR3 runs 14 residues. The CDR3 nucleotides are TGTGCCAGCAGCTTAAGCTGGGCCGGGGACGAGCAGTACTTC. It specifies CASSLSWAGDEQYF. The whole variable domain, filled in from reference TRBV7-9 and TRBJ2-7, reads DTGVSQNPRHKITKRGQNVTFRCDPISEHNRLYWYRQTLGQGPEFLTYFQNEAQLEKSRLLSDRFSAERPKGSFSTLEIQRTEQGDSAMYLCASSLSWAGDEQYFGPGTRLTVT.

This clonotype turned up a few times. The gene calls are TRBV6-5 and TRBJ2-7; TRBD1 matches 7 bases. The CDR3 length is 13 residues. Trimming cost V 5 bases and J 7 bases; bases outside gene matches: 8. CDR1 and CDR2 (germline): MNHEY, SVGAGI. CDR3 residues: CASSTTPGGEQYF. CDR3 sequence (DNA): TGTGCCAGCAGTACCACCCCAGGGGGTGAGCAGTACTTC.

This rearrangement joins TRBV27 to TRBJ1-5; unclear D gene. Germline V gene lookup returns CDR1 MNHEY and CDR2 SMNVEV (reference sequence). CDR3 length: 14 residues. Trimming took 6 bases from V and 4 from J, leaving 13 bases between them. The chain's CDR3 is CASSPVSINQPQHF. The CDR3 DNA is TGTGCCAGCAGCCCCGTGTCCATTAATCAGCCCCAGCATTTT.

The count of this clonotype is one. The chain carries TRBV11-2 and TRBJ2-1; D assignment may be TRBD1 or TRBD2 (5 bases each). CDR3 size: 16 residues. The V gene lost 4 bases and the J gene lost 3 bases, with 16 bases spanning the gap. The germline V gene has CDR1 SGHAT and CDR2 FQNNGV. CDR3 in DNA: TGTGCCAGCAGCTATAACCGGGACCCCATCTACAATGAGCAGTTCTTC. It codes for CASSYNRDPIYNEQFF.

The chain couples TRBV27 to TRBJ2-1, with TRBD1 matching over 8 bases. The CDR3 is 16 residues long. CDR1 and CDR2 from the germline V gene are MNHEY and SMNVEV (reference sequence). The J segment lost 8 bases and the V segment lost 6 bases, leaving 15 bases of the junction unmatched. The CDR3 coding sequence is TGTGCCAGCAGCTGGACCCGGACAGGGTTCGGCGATGAGCAGTTCTTC. Its protein product is CASSWTRTGFGDEQFF.